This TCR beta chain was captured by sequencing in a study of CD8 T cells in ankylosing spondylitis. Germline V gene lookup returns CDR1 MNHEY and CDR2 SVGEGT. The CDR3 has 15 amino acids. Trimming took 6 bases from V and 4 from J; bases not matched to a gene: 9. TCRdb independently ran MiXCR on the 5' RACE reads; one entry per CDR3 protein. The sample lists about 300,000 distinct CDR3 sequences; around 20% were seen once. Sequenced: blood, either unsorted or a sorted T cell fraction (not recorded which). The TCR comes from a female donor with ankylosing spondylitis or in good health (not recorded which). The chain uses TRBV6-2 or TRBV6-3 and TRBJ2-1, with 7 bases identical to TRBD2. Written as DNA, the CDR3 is TGTGCCAGCAGGGCTAGCGGAGCCGTTTACAATGAGCAGTTCTTC. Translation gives CASRASGAVYNEQFF.